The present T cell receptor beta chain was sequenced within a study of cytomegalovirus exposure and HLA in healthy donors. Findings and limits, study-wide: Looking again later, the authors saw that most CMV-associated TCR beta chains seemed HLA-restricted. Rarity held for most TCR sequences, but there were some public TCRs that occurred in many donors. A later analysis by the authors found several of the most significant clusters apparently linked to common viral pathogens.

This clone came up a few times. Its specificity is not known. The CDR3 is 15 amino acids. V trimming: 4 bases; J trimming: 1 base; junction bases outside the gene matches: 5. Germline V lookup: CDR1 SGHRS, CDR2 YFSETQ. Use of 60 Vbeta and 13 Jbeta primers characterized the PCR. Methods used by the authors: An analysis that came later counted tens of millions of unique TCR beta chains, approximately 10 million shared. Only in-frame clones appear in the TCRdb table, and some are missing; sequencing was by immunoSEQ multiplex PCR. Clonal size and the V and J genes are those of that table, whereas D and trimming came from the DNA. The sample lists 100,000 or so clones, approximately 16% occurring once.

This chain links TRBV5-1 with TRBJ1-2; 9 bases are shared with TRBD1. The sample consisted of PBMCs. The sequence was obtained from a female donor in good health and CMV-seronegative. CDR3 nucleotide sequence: TGCGCCAGCAGCACAGGGGGCGTTCTTAACTATGGCTACACCTTC. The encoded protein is CASSTGGVLNYGYTF.